These 27 T cell receptor beta chains originate from one sample sequenced in a study of shared clonotypes between healthy human individuals. Assay: immunoSEQ multiplex PCR; the TCRdb copy retains only in-frame clones and omits some. In the table there are some 690,000 clones, less than 95% of which are singletons. Sequencing input: memory CD8+ T cells from PBMCs. Subset defined: CD45RO+ cells pooled with CCR7-negative TemRA cells. These receptors were taken from a man younger than 35 in good health. Some clones in this sample may be carry-over from other donors' samples.

This chain joins TRBV28 and TRBJ1-3; D perhaps matches TRBD1 (6 bases). In germline, CDR1 is MDHEN, CDR2 SYDVKM. The CDR3 contains 12 residues. The CDR3 coding sequence is TGTGTCATACAGGGCTCTGGAAACACCATATATTTT. Amino acid sequence: CVIQGSGNTIYF.

V usage is TRBV9 and J usage is TRBJ2-2; D might be TRBD1 (6 bases). The CDR3 covers 16 residues. Germline loops: CDR1 SGDLS, CDR2 YYNGEE. With 3 bases removed from V and 2 bases from J, the gap between germline ends came to 14 bases. CDR3 sequence: CASSESGTPNTGELFF. CDR3 bases: TGTGCCAGCAGCGAATCCGGGACACCTAACACCGGGGAGCTGTTTTTT.

The chain employs TRBV5-8 and TRBJ2-1; D is unresolved. The CDR3 extends over 11 amino acids. Trimming removed 2 bases from V and 6 bases from J, with 3 bases in between. Germline V CDR1 and CDR2: SGHTS, YDEGEE. The CDR3 reads CASSFSNEQFF. CDR3 in DNA: TGTGCCAGCAGCTTTTCCAATGAGCAGTTCTTC.

The chain couples TRBV6-5 to TRBJ2-1; D gene unclear. The ends were cut back, 2 bases at V and 8 bases at J, with 10 bases in the middle. Germline lookup yields CDR1 MNHEY and CDR2 SVGAGI. This CDR3 has 13 residues. The CDR3 nucleotides read TGTGCCAGCAGTTACGCCGGGTATTATGAGCAGTTCTTC. Translated: CASSYAGYYEQFF.

V and J are TRBV6-5 and TRBJ2-5, with D possibly being TRBD1 (6 bases). The V gene lost 6 bases and the J gene lost 7 bases, with 15 bases spanning the gap. This CDR3 has 13 residues. Germline V gives CDR1 MNHEY, CDR2 SVGAGI. The CDR3 sequence: CASSPGQTRTQYF. CDR3 nucleotides: TGTGCCAGCAGCCCCGGACAGACGAGGACCCAGTACTTC.

CDR3 loop: CASSQDQARGGVTQYF. As DNA, the CDR3 is TGTGCCAGCAGCCAAGATCAGGCTCGGGGGGGCGTTACGCAGTATTTT. The rearrangement links TRBV4-2 to TRBJ2-3; 8 bases agree with TRBD2. Germline CDR1 LGHNA, CDR2 YNFKEQ. J was trimmed by 8 bases and V by 0 bases; bases with no gene match: 10. This CDR3 contains 16 residues.

This clone was recorded once. This chain connects TRBV9 to TRBJ2-5; D gene unclear. The V end was cut by 6 bases, the J end by 4 bases, with 13 bases between. Germline V gives CDR1 SGDLS, CDR2 YYNGEE. CDR3 length: 13 residues. CDR3 DNA sequence: TGTGCCAGCAACCCCCAGCCGGGAGAGACCCAGTACTTC. Its protein is CASNPQPGETQYF. Full variable domain (rest looked up from reference TRBV9 and TRBJ2-5): DSGVTQTPKHLITATGQRVTLRCSPRSGDLSVYWYQQSLDQGLQFLIQYYNGEERAKGNILERFSAQQFPDLHSELNLSSLELGDSALYFCASNPQPGETQYFGPGTRLLVL.

This clone has more than one count but fewer than ten. Other DNA sequences within the sample encode an identical CDR3. V usage is TRBV7-9 and J usage is TRBJ2-1; D ambiguous. The CDR3 totals 12 residues. Trimming cost V 1 base and J 6 bases, with 4 bases left between them. Germline V gene lookup returns CDR1 SEHNR and CDR2 FQNEAQ (reference sequence). This CDR3 reads CASSLGSNEQFF. The CDR3 DNA follows: TGTGCCAGCAGCTTAGGGTCCAATGAGCAGTTCTTC.

V usage is TRBV7-9 and J usage is TRBJ2-7; D might be TRBD1 or TRBD2, each matching 6 bases. The CDR3 sequence is 13 residues long. CDR1 and CDR2 (germline): SEHNR, FQNEAQ (reference sequence). V was cut by 4 bases and J by 7 bases, with 14 bases left in between. The CDR3, as DNA: TGTGCCAGCAGCTCCCCGGGGGCAAGGGAGCAGTACTTC. It yields the protein CASSSPGAREQYF.

The gene calls are TRBV14 and TRBJ2-1; tentatively, D is TRBD1 or TRBD2 (6 bases each). Trimming took 4 bases from V and 3 from J, leaving 13 bases between them. Germline CDR1 reads SGHDN; CDR2 reads FVKESK. CDR3 length: 15 amino acids. The CDR3 loop is CASSLPGGFYNEQFF. The CDR3 DNA is TGTGCCAGCAGCCTACCCGGGGGCTTCTACAATGAGCAGTTCTTC.

CDR3 in amino acids: CASQVAGAAGSYYEQYF. CDR3 nucleotide sequence: TGCGCCAGCCAGGTGGCAGGCGCAGCGGGAAGTTACTACGAGCAGTACTTC. The rearrangement uses TRBV5-1 and TRBJ2-7; 7 nucleotides align to TRBD2. V lost 7 bases and J lost 3; bases outside the gene matches: 19. Germline V gene data show CDR1 as SGHRS and CDR2 as YFSETQ. This CDR3 is built from 17 residues.

The V and J genes are TRBV28 and TRBJ2-5; no clear D gene. The end of the DNA fits TRBJ2-7 better, so the J call may be wrong. Germline CDR1 MDHEN, CDR2 SYDVKM. CDR3 size: 14 residues. In DNA form, the CDR3 reads TGTGCCAGCAGTTCCCGAATAGCCTCCTACGAGCAGTACTTC. Its translation is CASSSRIASYEQYF.

The rearrangement links TRBV9 to TRBJ1-1; no reliable D call. CDR3 length equals 15 residues. V was pared by 0 bases and J by 0 bases, with 9 bases between. The germline CDR1 and CDR2 sequences are SGDLS and YYNGEE. The CDR3 nucleotides read TGTGCCAGCAGCGTAGGTGGGAGCATGAACACTGAAGCTTTCTTT. Its protein is CASSVGGSMNTEAFF.

The rearrangement uses TRBV9 and TRBJ2-1; D not resolved. CDR1 is SGDLS, CDR2 YYNGEE, per germline. The CDR3 contains 13 residues. V shed 0 bases and J shed 8 bases, with 9 bases lying between them. The CDR3 reads CASSVGSSHEQFF. In DNA, the CDR3 is TGTGCCAGCAGCGTAGGGAGCTCCCATGAGCAGTTCTTC. Variable domain in full (rest from reference TRBV9 and TRBJ2-1): DSGVTQTPKHLITATGQRVTLRCSPRSGDLSVYWYQQSLDQGLQFLIQYYNGEERAKGNILERFSAQQFPDLHSELNLSSLELGDSALYFCASSVGSSHEQFFGPGTRLTVL.

The chain couples TRBV2 to TRBJ2-2; the D gene is possibly TRBD1 (6 bases). The CDR3 loop spans 15 amino acids. V was trimmed by 7 bases and J by 2 bases, leaving 14 bases between them. Looked up from germline, CDR1 is SNHLY and CDR2 is FYNNEI. The CDR3, as DNA: TGTGCCAGCACCAGAGACAGGTTAAACACCGGGGAGCTGTTTTTT. Protein sequence: CASTRDRLNTGELFF.

The genes are TRBV7-9 and TRBJ2-3; maybe TRBD1 (5 bases). CDR3 length: 15 residues. CDR1 SEHNR and CDR2 FQNEAQ come from the germline V gene (reference sequence). V was cut by 5 bases and J by 3 bases, with 15 bases left in between. Here the CDR3 DNA reads TGTGCCAGCAGCCCCCGAATAGGGGTGACAGATACGCAGTATTTT. Its protein is CASSPRIGVTDTQYF.

This clone came up once. This chain joins TRBV14 and TRBJ2-3; TRBD1 or TRBD2 may be the D gene (5 bases each). Trimming shortened V by 4 bases and J by 6 bases, and 20 bases separated the two germline ends. In germline, CDR1 is SGHDN, CDR2 FVKESK. CDR3 length: 16 amino acids. The CDR3 nucleotides are TGTGCCAGCAGCCCCCAGGGACCCATCTATTTGGATACGCAGTATTTT. The encoded protein is CASSPQGPIYLDTQYF.

This chain connects TRBV5-6 to TRBJ2-1, with a possible D match to TRBD1 (5 bases). Looked up from germline, CDR1 is SGHDT and CDR2 is YYEEEE. V dropped 1 base and J dropped 5 bases, with 16 bases sitting between them. The CDR3 is 16 amino acids. The CDR3 region is CASSLMGRVAHNEQFF. CDR3 in DNA: TGTGCCAGCAGCTTGATGGGCAGGGTAGCCCACAATGAGCAGTTCTTC.

The chain employs TRBV6-5 and TRBJ2-7, with 8 positions matching TRBD2. From germline, CDR1 is MNHEY and CDR2 SVGAGI. The V gene end was trimmed by 4 bases and the J gene end by 3 bases; junction bases not matched to a gene: 5. The CDR3 consists of 14 residues. The CDR3 bases are TGTGCCAGCAGTTCAGGACTAGCTGGCTACGAGCAGTACTTC. Translating gives CASSSGLAGYEQYF.

The CDR3 sequence: CASSERTENYEQYF. DNA of the CDR3: TGTGCCAGCAGTGAAAGAACAGAAAACTACGAGCAGTACTTC. The chain uses TRBV6-1 and TRBJ2-7; D gene unclear. CDR3 length equals 14 residues. The V gene's germline CDR1 is MNHNS and CDR2 SASEGT. V lost 2 bases, J lost 3 bases, and 11 bases lay in between.

The genes are TRBV5-4 and TRBJ1-4; no clear D. V was pared by 3 bases and J by 5 bases, with 14 bases between. Germline CDR1 reads SGHNT; CDR2 reads YYREEE (reference sequence). The CDR3 consists of 15 residues. The CDR3 loop reads CASSYGPLGNEKLFF. CDR3 bases: TGTGCCAGCAGCTACGGGCCCTTGGGCAATGAAAAACTGTTTTTT.

The V call is TRBV29-1, the J call TRBJ1-2, with 10 bases identical to TRBD1. Germline assignment: CDR1 SQVTM and CDR2 ANQGSEA. The V segment lost 2 bases and the J segment 3 bases; nucleotides outside the gene matches: 18. CDR3 size: 19 residues. As DNA, the CDR3 is TGCAGCGTTGAAAGTTTCGAGACAGGGGGCGAGATTTTCGACTATGGCTACACCTTC. It translates to CSVESFETGGEIFDYGYTF.

This clone was counted only a few times. The chain recombines TRBV6-4 with TRBJ2-1, with a possible D match to TRBD2 (6 bases). This CDR3 region has 15 residues. V lost 5 bases and J 0 bases, leaving 11 bases between the germline ends. Germline loops: CDR1 MRHNA, CDR2 SNTAGT. The CDR3 DNA reads as TGTGCCAGCAGTCGGGAGACTAGCTCCTACAATGAGCAGTTCTTC. This translates into CASSRETSSYNEQFF.

V is TRBV7-2 and J is TRBJ1-6; no definite D call. V lost 4 bases to trimming and J lost 8 bases, with 6 bases between them. Per germline, CDR1 SGHTA and CDR2 FQGNSA. The CDR3 sequence is 12 residues long. The CDR3 region has the DNA TGTGCCAGCAGCTCCATTTATTCACCCCTCCACTTT. Protein product: CASSSIYSPLHF.

This clone was observed a single time. The DNA for the CDR3 is TGTGCCAGCAGTGATGGGTCTAGCGGGAGTATCTACAATGAGCAGTTCTTC. Translating gives CASSDGSSGSIYNEQFF. The chain recombines TRBV2 with TRBJ2-1; 10 positions match TRBD2. The V gene's germline CDR1 is SNHLY and CDR2 FYNNEI. The CDR3 is 17 residues long. The trim removed 3 bases at V and 3 bases at J, leaving 8 bases unmatched.

The CDR3 here is CASSPNQREPGELFF. CDR3 in DNA: TGTGCCAGCAGCCCGAACCAGAGGGAACCCGGGGAGCTGTTTTTT. The V gene is TRBV4-2, the J gene TRBJ2-2; a possible D gene is TRBD2 (5 bases). The V end was cut by 4 bases, the J end by 6 bases, with 15 bases between. The CDR3 has 15 residues. CDR1 and CDR2 (germline): LGHNA, YNFKEQ.

This rearrangement joins TRBV28 to TRBJ1-4; possible D gene TRBD1, 5 bases. The V gene lost 7 bases and the J gene lost 6 bases, with 21 bases spanning the gap. The CDR3 has 16 amino acids. Germline V lookup: CDR1 MDHEN, CDR2 SYDVKM. The CDR3 sequence is CASIPNPWGDDEKLFF. CDR3 coding DNA: TGTGCCAGCATCCCTAACCCCTGGGGGGATGATGAAAAACTGTTTTTT.